This T cell receptor (beta chain) was observed in a study of long-term antiretroviral therapy in people with HIV. With survey level as its setting, the immunoSEQ assay was v3.0. The table came from immunoSEQ multiplex PCR; TCRdb's copy has only in-frame clones and leaves some out. Here the sample spans 30,000 to 50,000 clones, approximately 89% being singletons. The clonotype was recovered from a woman in her forties or fifties with HIV. The material sequenced was unsorted PBMCs, taken 3.1 years after starting antiretroviral therapy.

The CDR3 bases are TGTGCCAGCAGTGGACAAGGGGCGGGTTCACCCCTCCACTTT. Amino acids: CASSGQGAGSPLHF. The V call is TRBV6-6, the J call TRBJ1-6; D might be TRBD1 (5 bases). The CDR3 is made up of 14 amino acids. From germline, CDR1 is MNHNY and CDR2 SVGAGI (reference sequence). Between the trimmed V and J ends, which lost 5 bases and 9 bases, there was a span of 14 bases.